This T cell receptor (beta chain) was profiled in a study of blood T cell repertoires in COVID-19. Original data processing: Amplification with reference gene primers provided the estimates of nucleated cell counts. Here immunoSEQ multiplex PCR was the method, and the copy in TCRdb shows in-frame clones only, minus some. V and J calls and clone size follow that table, whereas D and trimming were derived from the DNA. The data hold 200,000 to 300,000 clones, with 75% to 85% observed a single time. J gave up 6 bases and V 3 bases, and 3 bases lay outside the gene matches. Germline V gene sequence: CDR1 SGDLS, CDR2 YYNGEE. The CDR3 runs 14 residues.

This sequence joins TRBV9 and TRBJ2-3; 11 bases agree with TRBD1. The receptor was derived from a woman aged 60-75 years with active or convalescent COVID-19. Sequencing used peripheral blood. CDR3 nucleotides: TGTGCCAGCAGCGGCGGACAGGGGGCCGATACGCAGTATTTT. It yields the protein CASSGGQGADTQYF.